A selection of T cell receptor beta chains follows, all from one sample in a study of blood T cell repertoires in COVID-19. Here immunoSEQ multiplex PCR was the method, and the copy in TCRdb shows in-frame clones only, minus some. The sample gives around 140,000 clones, around 83% of which show up once; approximately 8.9% is in the top ten. Material for sequencing was peripheral blood. The origin of the receptors is a man aged 30 to 45 with COVID-19, enrolled during active disease. CDR3s include the opening cysteine and the closing phenylalanine or tryptophan. Fields, in order: D gene, V gene, J gene, clone size, CDR3 DNA, CDR3 protein. D genes are given only for firm matches. Size is omitted from some rows. Given values are once, few, many or a class for expanded clones.

NA	TRBV15	TRBJ1-5	NA	TGTGCCACCAGCAGAATGGGAGGTCCCCTCGGGGCCCAGCATTTT	CATSRMGGPLGAQHF
TRBD1	TRBV28	TRBJ1-4	NA	TGTGCCACATTTGGACAGGTTAATGAAAAACTGTTTTTT	CATFGQVNEKLFF
TRBD1	TRBV10-3	TRBJ2-2	once	TGTGCCATCAGTGAGAGGTCTACAGGGGGCGCGGGGGAGCTGTTTTTT	CAISERSTGGAGELFF
NA	TRBV11-3	TRBJ2-3	NA	TGTGCCAGCAGCTTAGGACTAGAGGGAGATACGCAGTATTTT	CASSLGLEGDTQYF
NA	TRBV5-1	TRBJ1-4	few	TGCGCCAGCAGCTTCCAGGGGAATGAAAAACTGTTTTTT	CASSFQGNEKLFF
TRBD1	TRBV14	TRBJ1-1	NA	TGTGCCAGCAGCCTCAACAGGGGAGAAGCTTTCTTT	CASSLNRGEAFF
NA	TRBV7-9	TRBJ1-1	NA	TGTGCCAGCAGCCCTGACACACCGGGGATTGGCGAAGCTTTCTTT	CASSPDTPGIGEAFF
TRBD1	TRBV4-1	TRBJ2-6	NA	TGCGCCAGCAGCCAAGGGCGGACAGGGTGGGACGTCCTGACTTTC	CASSQGRTGWDVLTF
NA	TRBV4-1	TRBJ2-3	NA	TGCGCCAGCAGCCAAGGAGGCCCCCGCCCAGATACGCAGTATTTT	CASSQGGPRPDTQYF
TRBD2	TRBV6-4	TRBJ2-2	medium-sized	TGTGCCAGCAGTGTAGCGGGCACCGGGGAGCTGTTTTTT	CASSVAGTGELFF
NA	TRBV5-6	TRBJ1-3	NA	TGTGCCAGCAGCCCCTACTCTGGAAACACCATATATTTT	CASSPYSGNTIYF
NA	TRBV7-9	TRBJ2-7	NA	TGTGCCAGCAGCTTAGAGTCCGGACATGAGCAGTACTTC	CASSLESGHEQYF
NA	TRBV29-1	TRBJ2-7	NA	TGCAGCGTTGGTTTACAGGGTAGCTCCTACGAGCAGTACTTC	CSVGLQGSSYEQYF
NA	TRBV30	TRBJ2-1	NA	TGTGCCTGGAGTTTGCTAGCGACCAATGAGCAGTTCTTC	CAWSLLATNEQFF
NA	TRBV6-4	TRBJ2-3	medium-sized	TGTGCCAGCAGTGAACGGGACACAGATACGCAGTATTTT	CASSERDTDTQYF
TRBD2	TRBV19	TRBJ2-7	NA	TGTGCCAGTAGTCCCTCATCCGGGACTAGCGGATTCAGCTCCTACGAGCAGTACTTC	CASSPSSGTSGFSSYEQYF
NA	TRBV28	TRBJ2-4	NA	TGTGCCAGCAGTTCAAACTTTCTAGCGATCGCGTTTGCCAAAAACATTCAGTACTTC	CASSSNFLAIAFAKNIQYF
TRBD1	TRBV5-6	TRBJ1-2	NA	TGTGCCAGCCACCCAACGCTCGGGACAGACCTTTCTAACTATGGCTACACCTTC	CASHPTLGTDLSNYGYTF
NA	TRBV30	TRBJ1-1	NA	TGTGCCTGGACCTGGGGCCTTGGGACTGAAGCTTTCTTT	CAWTWGLGTEAFF
TRBD2	TRBV24-1	TRBJ2-1	NA	TGTGCCACCAGTTCCAGGGTTACTAGCGGTAACAATGAGCAGTTCTTC	CATSSRVTSGNNEQFF